A single sample is the source of the 7 T cell receptor beta chains below, sequenced in a study of blood T cell repertoires in COVID-19. The data were produced by immunoSEQ multiplex PCR, yet TCRdb's version contains in-frame clones alone and is incomplete. Among about 400,000 clones listed, about 83% were seen once. The specimen was PBMCs or T cells enriched from blood (not recorded which). The receptor source for this set is a woman aged 50 to 60 who had recovered from COVID-19.

The chain has TRBV12-5 and TRBJ1-1, with a weak D call TRBD1 (5 bases). V lost 0 bases and J 4 bases, leaving 12 bases between the germline ends. CDR3 length equals 15 residues. Germline V lookup: CDR1 LGHNT, CDR2 FRNRAP. The CDR3 loop is CASGLVLGGFTEAFF. CDR3 bases: TGTGCTAGTGGTTTGGTACTGGGGGGATTCACTGAAGCTTTCTTT.

This sequence joins TRBV5-1 and TRBJ2-5; 7 bases match TRBD1. The CDR3 is 15 residues long. The V gene end was trimmed by 2 bases and the J gene end by 2 bases; junction bases not matched to a gene: 6. CDR1 and CDR2 from the germline V gene are SGHRS and YFSETQ. Here the CDR3 DNA reads TGCGCCAGCAGCTTAGGACAGGCCTTACAAGAGACCCAGTACTTC. Translated: CASSLGQALQETQYF.

This chain uses TRBV7-2 with TRBJ2-1; no clear D gene. Germline V gene lookup returns CDR1 SGHTA and CDR2 FQGNSA. The germline V and J ends were trimmed by 1 base and 2 bases, with 9 bases remaining between them. The CDR3 is made up of 15 amino acids. Here the CDR3 reads CASSLVEYPYNEQFF. CDR3 in DNA: TGTGCCAGCAGCTTAGTTGAGTACCCCTACAATGAGCAGTTCTTC.

The gene calls are TRBV7-2 and TRBJ1-1; 9 bases are shared with TRBD1. The CDR3 length is 13 residues. CDR1 and CDR2 (germline): SGHTA, FQGNSA. Losses at the gene ends were 3 bases for V and 10 bases for J; bases not matched to a gene: 6. The CDR3 region is CASSFGTGRPAFF. The CDR3, as DNA: TGTGCCAGCAGCTTTGGGACAGGGAGGCCAGCTTTCTTT.

The chain combines TRBV28 with TRBJ1-1; D is possibly TRBD1 (6 bases). In germline, CDR1 is MDHEN, CDR2 SYDVKM. This CDR3 spans 17 amino acids. V was pared by 2 bases and J by 0 bases, with 16 bases between. CDR3 DNA: TGTGCCAGCAGTTTAAGCAGGGGATGGAGAATGAACACTGAAGCTTTCTTT. Amino acid sequence: CASSLSRGWRMNTEAFF.

This sequence joins TRBV4-1 and TRBJ1-3; unclear D gene. Trimming removed 1 base at V and 4 bases at J, with 5 bases between. CDR1 and CDR2 from the germline V gene are MGHRA and YSYEKL. The CDR3 totals 13 residues. The CDR3: CASSQAQGNTIYF. CDR3 DNA: TGCGCCAGCAGCCAAGCACAGGGAAACACCATATATTTT.

The chain is built from TRBV7-2 and TRBJ1-1, with D tentatively TRBD1 (5 bases). Trimming stripped 3 bases from V and 1 base from J, with 12 bases between. The germline V gene encodes CDR1 SGHTA and CDR2 FQGNSA. The CDR3 has 15 amino acids. CDR3 protein: CASSLEGRTNTEAFF. CDR3 DNA: TGTGCCAGCAGCTTGGAGGGACGGACGAACACTGAAGCTTTCTTT.